Below, 23 T cell receptor beta chains from the same sample are listed, as sequenced in a study of T cell responses to AZD1222 COVID-19 vaccine. Measured with immunoSEQ multiplex PCR; TCRdb has only the in-frame clones, and not every one. The sample records 200,000 or so clones, more than 85% being singletons. Material: peripheral blood, obtained on day 0 of MenACWY control vaccination. The receptors here all came from an adult in good health.

The V gene is TRBV3-1 (or the pseudogene TRBV3-2), the J gene TRBJ1-2; 9 nucleotides align to TRBD1. The CDR3 is made up of 12 amino acids. With 4 bases clipped from V and 8 bases from J, the junction kept 2 bases outside the gene matches. CDR1 and CDR2 (germline): LGHDT, YNNKEL (reference sequence). The CDR3 region is CASSRTGGGYTF. The CDR3 DNA reads as TGTGCCAGCAGCCGTACAGGGGGCGGCTACACCTTC.

V usage is TRBV7-9 and J usage is TRBJ2-5; 7 bases fit TRBD1. The germline gives CDR1 SEHNR, CDR2 FQNEAQ (reference sequence). Trimming at V came to 7 bases and at J to 4 bases, leaving 6 bases not matched to a gene. This CDR3 is 13 amino acids long. The CDR3 spells CASIPGGSETQYF. Written as DNA, the CDR3 is TGTGCCAGCATCCCAGGGGGTTCAGAGACCCAGTACTTC.

This clone was seen just once. The chain combines TRBV9 with TRBJ2-5; 10 bases are a match to TRBD2. The CDR3 loop spans 17 amino acids. V lost 4 bases, J lost 4 bases, and 13 bases stayed unmatched. CDR1 is SGDLS, CDR2 YYNGEE, per germline. The CDR3 reads CASSPRLAGTLTETQYF. CDR3 sequence (DNA): TGTGCCAGCAGCCCCCGACTAGCGGGCACACTCACAGAGACCCAGTACTTC.

The chain carries TRBV10-2 and TRBJ2-1; D unresolved. V was pared by 0 bases and J by 10 bases, with 7 bases between. There are 12 residues in the CDR3. From germline, CDR1 is WSHSY and CDR2 SAAADI. The DNA of the CDR3 is TGCGCCAGCAGTGAGTCTGTAACCGAGCAGTTCTTC. It is translated as CASSESVTEQFF.

The chain employs TRBV3-1 (or the pseudogene TRBV3-2) and TRBJ1-3, with D uncertain. The V end was cut by 4 bases, the J end by 4 bases, with 14 bases between. The CDR3 length is 15 residues. From germline, CDR1 is LGHDT and CDR2 YNNKEL (reference sequence). CDR3 in amino acids: CASSPSTNSGNTIYF. The DNA for the CDR3 is TGTGCCAGCAGCCCCTCTACTAATTCCGGAAACACCATATATTTT.

The chain is built from TRBV5-1 and TRBJ2-2; possibly TRBD1 for D (5 bases). This CDR3 region has 15 residues. Germline values: CDR1 SGHRS, CDR2 YFSETQ. V was pared by 0 bases and J by 4 bases, with 10 bases between. CDR3 DNA: TGCGCCAGCAGCTTGGAGGCCAGGGTCACCGGGGAGCTGTTTTTT. Translated, it gives CASSLEARVTGELFF.

The J gene is TRBJ2-7, the V gene TRBV7-2, with TRBD2 matching 9 bases. The CDR3 is 15 amino acids. V shed 2 bases, J shed 3 bases, and the junction held 5 bases outside the gene matches. Germline CDR1 reads SGHTA; CDR2 reads FQGNSA. The CDR3 loop is CASSLRISGGYEQYF. As DNA, the CDR3 is TGTGCCAGCAGCTTAAGGATTAGCGGGGGCTACGAGCAGTACTTC.

This chain connects TRBV24-1 to TRBJ1-2, with D possibly being TRBD1 (5 bases). The V end was cut by 4 bases, the J end by 4 bases, with 9 bases between. CDR1 KGHDR and CDR2 SFDVKD come from the germline V gene. The CDR3 has 13 amino acids. In DNA, the CDR3 is TGTGCCACCAGTGACAGGGATTCCTATGGCTACACCTTC. Its translation: CATSDRDSYGYTF.

In its sample, this clone was seen a few times. This chain joins TRBV5-1 and TRBJ2-2, with D maybe TRBD2 (5 bases). The V and J ends lost 0 bases and 5 bases respectively, with 23 bases between them. Germline V gene data show CDR1 as SGHRS and CDR2 as YFSETQ. The CDR3 consists of 19 residues. The CDR3 nucleotides are TGCGCCAGCAGCTTGGCCTCTTTTCCCGGGCTAGCTATGACCGGGGAGCTGTTTTTT. It translates to CASSLASFPGLAMTGELFF. Full variable domain (outside the CDR3, taken from reference TRBV5-1 and TRBJ2-2): KAGVTQTPRYLIKTRGQQVTLSCSPISGHRSVSWYQQTPGQGLQFLFEYFSETQRNKGNFPGRFSGRQFSNSRSEMNVSTLELGDSALYLCASSLASFPGLAMTGELFFGEGSRLTVL.

The chain joins TRBV27 to TRBJ1-2; 7 bases align to TRBD1. V gave up 3 bases and J gave up 2 bases; unmatched junction bases: 6. Germline CDR1 reads MNHEY; CDR2 reads SMNVEV (reference sequence). The CDR3 spans 15 residues. The CDR3 sequence: CASSFWGQRNYGYTF. The DNA of the CDR3 is TGTGCCAGCAGTTTTTGGGGACAGAGAAACTATGGCTACACCTTC.

This chain links TRBV7-2 with TRBJ1-3; possible D gene TRBD1, 6 bases. V was trimmed by 1 base and J by 0 bases, leaving 10 bases between them. The CDR3 loop spans 16 amino acids. Germline V gives CDR1 SGHTA, CDR2 FQGNSA. Here the CDR3 DNA reads TGTGCCAGCAGCTTAGTAGGGGGGATCTCTGGAAACACCATATATTTT. This gives the protein CASSLVGGISGNTIYF.

The chain employs TRBV4-1 and TRBJ2-6, with D maybe TRBD1 (5 bases). V gave up 0 bases and J gave up 0 bases, with 12 bases separating them. This CDR3 spans 18 amino acids. CDR1 is MGHRA and CDR2 is YSYEKL in the germline V gene. Here the CDR3 DNA reads TGCGCCAGCAGCCAAGATATGCACACAGGCTCTGGGGCCAACGTCCTGACTTTC. It specifies CASSQDMHTGSGANVLTF.

This chain links TRBV4-1 with TRBJ2-5; 10 nucleotides line up with TRBD2. The V and J ends lost 1 base and 4 bases, in that order; junction bases with no gene match: 3. The germline V gene has CDR1 MGHRA and CDR2 YSYEKL. The CDR3 sequence is 15 residues long. CDR3 sequence (DNA): TGCGCCAGCAGCCAAGCGGGACTAGCGTTAGAGACCCAGTACTTC. Residues: CASSQAGLALETQYF.

The chain recombines TRBV6-5 with TRBJ1-2; 9 nucleotides align to TRBD1. Germline CDR1 reads MNHEY; CDR2 reads SVGAGI. The CDR3 has 13 residues. The V and J ends lost 5 bases and 8 bases, in that order; junction bases with no gene match: 6. In nucleotides, the CDR3 is TGTGCCAGCAGTACACAGGGGGCTCAGGGCTACACCTTC. It yields the protein CASSTQGAQGYTF.

In this sample, this clone turned up once. The CDR3 loop is CASSRQGFQETQYF. The CDR3 DNA reads as TGCGCCAGCAGCCGACAGGGCTTCCAAGAGACCCAGTACTTC. The chain is built from TRBV5-1 and TRBJ2-5, with 7 nucleotides matching TRBD1. Germline CDR1 reads SGHRS; CDR2 reads YFSETQ. The CDR3 runs to 14 residues. Unmatched junction bases numbered 4, after V lost 4 bases and J lost 1 base.

This chain joins TRBV7-8 and TRBJ1-1, with D perhaps matching TRBD1 (5 bases). Germline values: CDR1 SGHVS, CDR2 FQNEAQ. The CDR3 has 12 amino acids. The ends were cut back, 9 bases at V and 7 bases at J, with 15 bases in the middle. The CDR3 sequence: CASIRRGGEAFF. The CDR3 DNA is TGTGCCAGTATCCGGAGGGGCGGTGAAGCTTTCTTT.

V and J are TRBV19 and TRBJ2-3; D is ambiguous. CDR1 LNHDA and CDR2 SQIVND come from the germline V gene (reference sequence). Trimming pared 8 bases from V and 2 bases from J, leaving 11 bases between. CDR3 length: 13 amino acids. CDR3 in DNA: TGTGCCAGTGGATCCCAAAACACAGATACGCAGTATTTT. Translation: CASGSQNTDTQYF.

The chain uses TRBV5-6 and TRBJ1-2; perhaps TRBD1 as D (6 bases). Germline V gene lookup returns CDR1 SGHDT and CDR2 YYEEEE. Trimming left V 4 bases short and J 3 bases short, with 13 bases between. The CDR3 is 14 amino acids. The CDR3 loop is CASSTPDRYYGYTF. The CDR3 DNA is TGTGCCAGCAGCACCCCGGACAGATACTATGGCTACACCTTC.

The J gene is TRBJ2-1, the V gene TRBV7-3; weak D call: TRBD2 (7 bases). V lost 2 bases and J 4 bases, leaving 12 bases between the germline ends. The CDR3 extends over 15 amino acids. Looked up from germline, CDR1 is SGHTA and CDR2 is FQGTGA. CDR3 in DNA: TGTGCCAGCAGCTTATCCGGGGGGCCATACAATGAGCAGTTCTTC. This codes for CASSLSGGPYNEQFF. Complete variable domain (other parts from reference TRBV7-3 and TRBJ2-1): GAGVSQTPSNKVTEKGKYVELRCDPISGHTALYWYRQSLGQGPEFLIYFQGTGAADDSGLPNDRFFAVRPEGSVSTLKIQRTERGDSAVYLCASSLSGGPYNEQFFGPGTRLTVL.

This chain links TRBV7-8 with TRBJ1-1; a weak D match, TRBD1 (5 bases). Germline V lookup: CDR1 SGHVS, CDR2 FQNEAQ. This CDR3 has 13 amino acids. V shed 3 bases and J shed 6 bases, with 11 bases lying between them. Written as DNA, the CDR3 is TGTGCCAGCAGCTTGGGGCCCGAAGCTGAAGCTTTCTTT. As protein: CASSLGPEAEAFF.

This clone was recorded once. CDR3 DNA sequence: TGTGCTAGTGCCCTCACGAGGGGCGCCTACAATGAGCAGTTCTTC. Translated: CASALTRGAYNEQFF. This chain joins TRBV12-5 and TRBJ2-1, with D perhaps matching TRBD1 or TRBD2 (5 bases each). The V gene lost 7 bases and the J gene lost 2 bases, with 15 bases spanning the gap. CDR3 length equals 15 residues. The V gene's germline CDR1 is LGHNT and CDR2 FRNRAP.

The chain carries TRBV4-1 and TRBJ1-5; 7 bases are a match to TRBD1. The V and J ends lost 1 base and 4 bases, in that order; junction bases with no gene match: 10. The length of the CDR3 is 17 residues. CDR1 and CDR2 from the germline V gene are MGHRA and YSYEKL. CDR3 region: CASSQGGNRGANQPQHF. The CDR3, as DNA: TGCGCCAGCAGCCAAGGAGGGAACAGGGGCGCAAATCAGCCCCAGCATTTT.

The chain links TRBV12-3 or TRBV12-4 to TRBJ1-1; no reliable D call. The CDR3 totals 13 residues. The V end was cut by 1 base, the J end by 3 bases, with 6 bases between. DNA for the CDR3: TGTGCCAGCAGTTTAGGGGTCTACACTGAAGCTTTCTTT. Its protein is CASSLGVYTEAFF.